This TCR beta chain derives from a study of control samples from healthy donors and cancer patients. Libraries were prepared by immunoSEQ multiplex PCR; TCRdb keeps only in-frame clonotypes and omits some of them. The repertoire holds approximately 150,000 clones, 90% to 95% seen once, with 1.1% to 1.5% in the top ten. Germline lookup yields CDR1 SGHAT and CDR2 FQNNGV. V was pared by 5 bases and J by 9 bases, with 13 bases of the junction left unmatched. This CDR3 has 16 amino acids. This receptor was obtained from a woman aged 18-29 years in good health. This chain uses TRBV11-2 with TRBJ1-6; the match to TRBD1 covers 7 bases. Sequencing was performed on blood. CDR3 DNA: TGTGCCAGCAGCCCGCTAGGACAGGCGGGGGGTTCACCCCTCCACTTT. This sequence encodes CASSPLGQAGGSPLHF.